The rows below give T cell receptor beta chains drawn from one sample of a study of T cells in Graves' hyperthyroidism and ophthalmopathy. Each CDR3 protein is one row after TCRdb ran MiXCR on the multiplex PCR reads. The sample has about 520,000 distinct CDR3 sequences, roughly 24% seen once. The sequenced sample consisted of blood. The source is a woman younger than 45 with Graves' ophthalmopathy. Both conserved end residues are part of each CDR3. The D gene is left open where the match is weak. A row's size may be missing; if present it is once, few, many or a size class.

size	J	D	V	DNA	CDR3
-	TRBJ2-5	TRBD1	TRBV6-5	TGTGCCAGCAGTTTCTCCCTAACCTCGACAGGGATAGAGACCCAGTACTTC	CASSFSLTSTGIETQYF
-	TRBJ1-5	-	TRBV28	TGTGCCAGCAGTTTAAAGTTCGCAGGTCAGCCCCAGCATTTT	CASSLKFAGQPQHF
-	TRBJ2-7	TRBD2	TRBV20-1	TGCAGTGCCCCAGGGCGTGCGGGAGTGACCTACGAGCAGTACTTC	CSAPGRAGVTYEQYF
few	TRBJ1-1	-	TRBV15	TGTGCCACCAGCAGAGTCCCGGGTCAGATGAACACTGAAGCTTTCTTT	CATSRVPGQMNTEAFF
many	TRBJ1-1	-	TRBV12-3/TRBV12-4	TGTGCCAGCAGTTTTTGGGGGGTGAACACTGAAGCTTTCTTT	CASSFWGVNTEAFF
many	TRBJ2-5	TRBD1	TRBV6-5	TGTGCCAGCAGTCGGGACAGGGGTTTTGAGACCCAGTACTTC	CASSRDRGFETQYF
many	TRBJ1-5	-	TRBV7-2	TGTGCCAGCAGCTTAGTGCTAGACAGTTATAGCAATCAGCCCCAGCATTTT	CASSLVLDSYSNQPQHF
many	TRBJ1-2	-	TRBV27	TGTGCCAGCAGTTTTTCGGCAGGCTATGGCTACACCTTC	CASSFSAGYGYTF
few	TRBJ2-7	-	TRBV5-1	TGCGCCAGCTCCTCCAGGTGGGACGAGCAGTACTTC	CASSSRWDEQYF
-	TRBJ2-2	TRBD2	TRBV19	TGTGCCAGTAGTATAATTTTACGAGCGGGGGGCCGCGGGGAGCTGTTTTTT	CASSIILRAGGRGELFF
few	TRBJ2-7	-	TRBV11-2	TGTGCCAGCAGCCCCCTAGGGCGAGCCGAGCAGTACTTC	CASSPLGRAEQYF
-	TRBJ2-2	TRBD2	TRBV5-1	TGCGCCAGCAGCTCTTCCGGGACTAGCGACACCGGGGAGCTGTTTTTT	CASSSSGTSDTGELFF
many	TRBJ1-1	-	TRBV6-5	TGTGCCAGCACCAGTTTCAGGGTTGGCACTGAAGCTTTCTTT	CASTSFRVGTEAFF
many	TRBJ2-7	TRBD1	TRBV20-1	TGCAGTGCTAGAGAACAGGGGAAGGGCACCTACGAGCAGTACTTC	CSAREQGKGTYEQYF
few	TRBJ1-1	-	TRBV2	TGTGCCAGCAGGGCCGAGGTTGCTTTCTTT	CASRAEVAFF
-	TRBJ2-7	-	TRBV12-3/TRBV12-4	TGTGCCAGCAGTTTAGAACCGGCCGAGCAGTACTTC	CASSLEPAEQYF
many	TRBJ1-1	-	TRBV20-1	TGCAGTGCTAGAGATCCCCAGCAGAACACTGAAGCTTTCTTT	CSARDPQQNTEAFF
-	TRBJ1-5	TRBD1	TRBV27	TGTGCCAGCACCGACCTCGACAGGGGGTATCAGCCCCAGCATTTT	CASTDLDRGYQPQHF
-	TRBJ2-5	-	TRBV12-3/TRBV12-4	TGTGCCAGCAGTCCTCATGGCTGGAGTACCGCCGCCCAAGAGACCCAGTACTTC	CASSPHGWSTAAQETQYF
many	TRBJ1-5	-	TRBV12-3/TRBV12-4	TGTGCCAGCAGTTTATCAGGGTCGAGCAATCAGCCCCAGCATTTT	CASSLSGSSNQPQHF
few	TRBJ1-1	TRBD1	TRBV29-1	TGCAGCGTTGTGGGTCAGGGGGACACTGAAGCTTTCTTT	CSVVGQGDTEAFF
many	TRBJ1-1	-	TRBV19	TGTGCCAGTAGTAGGCTGACAGCCGCGAACACTGAAGCTTTCTTT	CASSRLTAANTEAFF
many	TRBJ2-5	TRBD2	TRBV18	TGTGCCAGCTCACCACAAACTAGCGGGGGGCCAGAAGAGACCCAGTACTTC	CASSPQTSGGPEETQYF
few	TRBJ2-7	-	TRBV5-1	TGTGCCAGCAGCTTGCCGGGGCCCTACGAGCAGTACTTC	CASSLPGPYEQYF
many	TRBJ1-2	-	TRBV10-3	TGTGCCGCCACAGGGCTTAACTATGGCTACACCTTC	CAATGLNYGYTF
many	TRBJ2-5	-	TRBV11-2	TGTGCCAGCAGCCGGGGGGCAATTTGGCCCAAGACCCAGTACTTC	CASSRGAIWPKTQYF
once	TRBJ2-5	TRBD1	TRBV2	TGTGCCAGCAGTGAAGCGCTTTGGTTTCGGTGGACAGGGCGTTACGAAGGAGAGACCCAGTACTTC	CASSEALWFRWTGRYEGETQYF
-	TRBJ2-7	TRBD2	TRBV20-1	TGCAGTGCAGAGGGGCTAGCGGGAGGGGGGTACGAGCAGTACTTC	CSAEGLAGGGYEQYF
once	TRBJ2-2	TRBD2	TRBV25-1	TGTGCCAGCGCAACTAGCGCGAACACCGGGGAGCTGTTTTTT	CASATSANTGELFF
-	TRBJ1-2	-	TRBV28	TGTGCCAGCAGGACGCTACAAAACTATGGCTACACCTTC	CASRTLQNYGYTF
many	TRBJ1-2	-	TRBV11-2	TGTGCCAGCAGCCTAAGGGCCTTGGGCTACACCTTC	CASSLRALGYTF
many	TRBJ1-1	-	TRBV6-1	TGTGCCAGCAGTGATCTGGCGGCCTCCGTGAACACTGAAGCTTTCTTT	CASSDLAASVNTEAFF
-	TRBJ2-7	-	TRBV6-5	TGTGCCAGCAGTTACTCGAAGGAGCAGGAACTGACCTACGAGCAGTACTTC	CASSYSKEQELTYEQYF
-	TRBJ1-3	-	TRBV19	TGTGCCAGTCGTGGGAGGGGCTATGGAAACACCATATATTTT	CASRGRGYGNTIYF
few	TRBJ1-5	-	TRBV6-2/TRBV6-3	TGTGCCAGCAGTTCCCCTTTGAACAGCAAGCCCCAGCATTTT	CASSSPLNSKPQHF
many	TRBJ2-2	TRBD1	TRBV7-6	TGTGCCAGCAGCGCAAACAGGGGCACCGGGGAGCTGTTTTTT	CASSANRGTGELFF
-	TRBJ2-5	-	TRBV11-3	TGTGCCAGCAGCCGCCGGGACACCCAAGAGACCCAGTACTTC	CASSRRDTQETQYF
many	TRBJ1-3	TRBD1	TRBV19	TGTGCCAGTCTCCGGGACAGCTCTGGAAACACCATATATTTT	CASLRDSSGNTIYF
many	TRBJ1-3	-	TRBV11-3	TGTGCCAGCAGCTTAGTGGCAGGGACCCTCTCTGGAAACACCATATATTTT	CASSLVAGTLSGNTIYF
-	TRBJ1-2	TRBD1	TRBV12-3/TRBV12-4	TGTGCCAGCAGTCCCGGACAGGGGGCAACCTATGGCTACACCTTC	CASSPGQGATYGYTF
many	TRBJ1-1	-	TRBV9	TGTGCCAGCAGCGGGAGGGGAACGCCTGAAGCTTTCTTT	CASSGRGTPEAFF
-	TRBJ2-5	-	TRBV6-5	TGTGCCAGCAGTCACAGGATCCAAGAGACCCAGTACTTC	CASSHRIQETQYF
-	TRBJ1-5	-	TRBV12-3/TRBV12-4	TGTGCCAGCAGTTTAGGTTCGGGGGTACATCAGCCCCAGCATTTT	CASSLGSGVHQPQHF
many	TRBJ1-2	-	TRBV19	TGTGCCAGTACATGGGGGACAAGGGCCCCATATGGCTACACCTTC	CASTWGTRAPYGYTF
few	TRBJ2-7	-	TRBV2	TGTGCCAGCAGTGAAGGAAGGGGGTTTGAGCAGTACTTC	CASSEGRGFEQYF
-	TRBJ1-6	TRBD1	TRBV2	TGTGCCAGCAGTCGGGACAGCGAAAATTCACCCCTCCACTTT	CASSRDSENSPLHF
many	TRBJ2-7	-	TRBV18	TGTGCCAGCTCACCGGGAAGCCTCGTCTACGAGCAGTACTTC	CASSPGSLVYEQYF
few	TRBJ2-5	-	TRBV3-1	TGTGCCAGCAGCCACCCCGTCGAGACCCAGTACTTC	CASSHPVETQYF
-	TRBJ1-2	TRBD1	TRBV15	TGTGCCACCAGCAGAGAAGTTGGGACAGTGCCCTATGGCTACACCTTC	CATSREVGTVPYGYTF
-	TRBJ2-5	-	TRBV28	TGTGCCAGCAGTTTGTACAGGAGAGTAGGGGAGACCCAGTACTTC	CASSLYRRVGETQYF
many	TRBJ2-5	TRBD2	TRBV2	TGTGCCAGCTCGCCGGGACTAGCGTCGGAGACCCAGTACTTC	CASSPGLASETQYF
-	TRBJ2-5	TRBD1	TRBV6-5	TGTGCCAGCAGTTACGAGGGACAGGGCAGCGAGACCCAGTACTTC	CASSYEGQGSETQYF
many	TRBJ1-2	-	TRBV29-1	TGCAGCGTTGAAGATCGACCTTATGGCTACACCTTC	CSVEDRPYGYTF
many	TRBJ1-3	-	TRBV7-8	TGTGCCAGCAGCTTTGACCGATCCTCTAGAAACACCATATATTTT	CASSFDRSSRNTIYF
-	TRBJ1-1	-	TRBV6-1	TGTGCCAGCAGTGAAATTGCAGCCGACACTGAAGCTTTCTTT	CASSEIAADTEAFF